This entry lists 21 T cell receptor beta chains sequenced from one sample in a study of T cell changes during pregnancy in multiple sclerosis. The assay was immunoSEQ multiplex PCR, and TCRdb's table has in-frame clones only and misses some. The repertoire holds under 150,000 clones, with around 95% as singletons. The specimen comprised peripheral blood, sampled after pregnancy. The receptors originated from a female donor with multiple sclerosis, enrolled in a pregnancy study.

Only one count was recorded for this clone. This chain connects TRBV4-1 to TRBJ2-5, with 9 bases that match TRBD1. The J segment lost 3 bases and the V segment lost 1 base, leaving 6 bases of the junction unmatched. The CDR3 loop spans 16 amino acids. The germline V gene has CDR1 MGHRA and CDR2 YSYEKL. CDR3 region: CASSQADRGEEETQYF. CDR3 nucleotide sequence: TGCGCCAGCAGCCAAGCGGACAGGGGCGAAGAAGAGACCCAGTACTTC.

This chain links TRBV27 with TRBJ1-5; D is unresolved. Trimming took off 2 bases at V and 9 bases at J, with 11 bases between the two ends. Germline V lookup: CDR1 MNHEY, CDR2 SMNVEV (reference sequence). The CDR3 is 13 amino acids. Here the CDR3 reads CASSLNRGRPQHF. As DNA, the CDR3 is TGTGCCAGCAGTTTAAACCGGGGAAGGCCCCAGCATTTT.

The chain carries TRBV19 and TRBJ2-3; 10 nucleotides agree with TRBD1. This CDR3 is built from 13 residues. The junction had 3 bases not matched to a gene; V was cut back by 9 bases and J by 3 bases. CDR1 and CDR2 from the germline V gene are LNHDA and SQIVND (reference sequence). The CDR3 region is CASRDRGTDTQYF. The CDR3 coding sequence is TGTGCCAGCCGGGACAGGGGTACAGATACGCAGTATTTT. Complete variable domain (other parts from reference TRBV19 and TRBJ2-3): DGGITQSPKYLFRKEGQNVTLSCEQNLNHDAMYWYRQDPGQGLRLIYYSQIVNDFQKGDIAEGYSVSREKKESFPLTVTSAQKNPTAFYLCASRDRGTDTQYFGPGTRLTVL.

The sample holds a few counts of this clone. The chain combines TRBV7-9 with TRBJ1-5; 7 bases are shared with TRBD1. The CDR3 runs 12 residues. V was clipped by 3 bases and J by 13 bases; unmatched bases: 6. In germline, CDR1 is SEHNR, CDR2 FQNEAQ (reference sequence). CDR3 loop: CASSFETGSQHF. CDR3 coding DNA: TGTGCCAGCAGCTTTGAGACAGGGTCACAGCATTTT. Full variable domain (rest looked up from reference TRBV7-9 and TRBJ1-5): DTGVSQNPRHKITKRGQNVTFRCDPISEHNRLYWYRQTLGQGPEFLTYFQNEAQLEKSRLLSDRFSAERPKGSFSTLEIQRTEQGDSAMYLCASSFETGSQHFGDGTRLSIL.

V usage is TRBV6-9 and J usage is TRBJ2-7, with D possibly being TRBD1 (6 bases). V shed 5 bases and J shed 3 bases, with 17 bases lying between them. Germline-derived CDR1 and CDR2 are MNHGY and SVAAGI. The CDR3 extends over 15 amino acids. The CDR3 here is CASSPIQGTNYEQYF. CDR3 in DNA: TGTGCCAGCAGTCCCATACAGGGAACGAACTACGAGCAGTACTTC.

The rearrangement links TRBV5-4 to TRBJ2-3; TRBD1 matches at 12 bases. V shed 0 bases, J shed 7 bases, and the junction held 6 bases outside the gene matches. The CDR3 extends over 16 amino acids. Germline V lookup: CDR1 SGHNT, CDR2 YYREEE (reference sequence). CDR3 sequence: CASSLGGGQGAYTQYF. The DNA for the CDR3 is TGTGCCAGCAGCTTGGGAGGGGGACAGGGGGCTTATACGCAGTATTTT.

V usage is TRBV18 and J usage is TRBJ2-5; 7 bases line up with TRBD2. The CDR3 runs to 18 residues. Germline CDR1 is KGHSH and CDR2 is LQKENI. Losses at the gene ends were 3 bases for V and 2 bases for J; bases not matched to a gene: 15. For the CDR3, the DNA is TGTGCCAGCTCACCCCCCAGGGATGGGACTATTGGACAAGAGACCCAGTACTTC. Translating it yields CASSPPRDGTIGQETQYF.

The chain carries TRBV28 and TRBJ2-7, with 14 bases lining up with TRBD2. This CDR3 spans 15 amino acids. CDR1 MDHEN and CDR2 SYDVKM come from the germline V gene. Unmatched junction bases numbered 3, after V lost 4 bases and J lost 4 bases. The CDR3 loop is CASSSGTSGRYEQYF. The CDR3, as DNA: TGTGCCAGCAGTTCCGGGACTAGCGGGAGATACGAGCAGTACTTC.

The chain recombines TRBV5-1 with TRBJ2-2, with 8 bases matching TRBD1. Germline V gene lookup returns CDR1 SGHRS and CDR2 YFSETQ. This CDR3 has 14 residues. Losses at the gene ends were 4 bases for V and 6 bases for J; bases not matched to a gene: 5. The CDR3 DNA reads TGCGCCAGCAGCGACAGGGGATGGTCCGGGGAGCTGTTTTTT. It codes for CASSDRGWSGELFF.

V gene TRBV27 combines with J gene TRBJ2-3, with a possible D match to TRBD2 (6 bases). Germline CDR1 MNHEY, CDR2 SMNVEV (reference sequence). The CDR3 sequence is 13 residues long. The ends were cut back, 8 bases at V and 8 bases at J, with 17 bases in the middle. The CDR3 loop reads CASSGWPGGTQYF. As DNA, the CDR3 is TGTGCCAGCTCGGGGTGGCCCGGGGGTACGCAGTATTTT.

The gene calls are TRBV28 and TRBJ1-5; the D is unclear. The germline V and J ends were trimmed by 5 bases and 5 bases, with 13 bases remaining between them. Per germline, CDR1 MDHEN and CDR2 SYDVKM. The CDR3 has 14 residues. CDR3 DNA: TGTGCCAGCAGTCAGACGGGGTGGGATCAGCCCCAGCATTTT. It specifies CASSQTGWDQPQHF.

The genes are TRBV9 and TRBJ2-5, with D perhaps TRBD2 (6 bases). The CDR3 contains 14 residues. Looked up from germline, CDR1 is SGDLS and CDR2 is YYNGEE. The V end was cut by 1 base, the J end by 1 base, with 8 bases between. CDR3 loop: CASSVSGFQETQYF. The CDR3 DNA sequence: TGTGCCAGCAGCGTAAGCGGGTTCCAAGAGACCCAGTACTTC.

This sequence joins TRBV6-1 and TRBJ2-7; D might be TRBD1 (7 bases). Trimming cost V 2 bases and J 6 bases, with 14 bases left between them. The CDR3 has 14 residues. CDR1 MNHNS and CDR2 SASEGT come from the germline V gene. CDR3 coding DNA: TGTGCCAGCAGTGAACGTCAGGGGGGTTTCGAGCAGTACTTC. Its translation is CASSERQGGFEQYF.

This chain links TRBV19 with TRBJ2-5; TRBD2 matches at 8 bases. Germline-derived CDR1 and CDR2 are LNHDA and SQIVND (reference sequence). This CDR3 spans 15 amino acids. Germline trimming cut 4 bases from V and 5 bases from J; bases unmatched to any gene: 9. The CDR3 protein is CASSKGLAGAETQYF. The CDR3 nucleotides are TGTGCCAGTAGTAAAGGACTAGCCGGAGCGGAGACCCAGTACTTC.

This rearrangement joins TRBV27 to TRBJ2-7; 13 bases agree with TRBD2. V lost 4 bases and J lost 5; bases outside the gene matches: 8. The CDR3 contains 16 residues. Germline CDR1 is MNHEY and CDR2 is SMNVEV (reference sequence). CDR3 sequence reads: CASSSLGTSGIHEQYF. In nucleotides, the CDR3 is TGTGCCAGCAGTTCCCTAGGGACTAGCGGGATCCACGAGCAGTACTTC.

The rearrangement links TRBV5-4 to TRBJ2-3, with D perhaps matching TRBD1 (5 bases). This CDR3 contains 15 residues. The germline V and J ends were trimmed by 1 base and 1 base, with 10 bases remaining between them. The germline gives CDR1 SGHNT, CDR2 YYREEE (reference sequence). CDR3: CASSLWVGGTDTQYF. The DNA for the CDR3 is TGTGCCAGCAGCTTGTGGGTAGGGGGCACAGATACGCAGTATTTT.

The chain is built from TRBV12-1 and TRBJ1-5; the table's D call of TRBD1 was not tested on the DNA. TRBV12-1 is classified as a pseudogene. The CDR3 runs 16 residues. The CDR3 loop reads CASSLGALRAGQPQHF. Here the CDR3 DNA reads TGTGCCAGCAGCTTAGGGGCCCTACGGGCCGGTCAGCCCCAGCATTTT.

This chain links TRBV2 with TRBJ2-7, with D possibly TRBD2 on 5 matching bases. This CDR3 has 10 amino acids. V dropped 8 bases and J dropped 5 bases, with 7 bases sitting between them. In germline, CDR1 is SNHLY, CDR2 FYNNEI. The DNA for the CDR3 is TGTGCCAGCGCGGGCCACGAGCAGTACTTC. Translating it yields CASAGHEQYF.

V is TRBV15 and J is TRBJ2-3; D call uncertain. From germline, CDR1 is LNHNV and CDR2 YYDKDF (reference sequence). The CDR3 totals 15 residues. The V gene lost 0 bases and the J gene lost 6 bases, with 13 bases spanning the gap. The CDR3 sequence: CATSRESDPRDTQYF. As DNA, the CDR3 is TGTGCCACCAGCAGAGAGTCGGATCCCAGGGATACGCAGTATTTT.

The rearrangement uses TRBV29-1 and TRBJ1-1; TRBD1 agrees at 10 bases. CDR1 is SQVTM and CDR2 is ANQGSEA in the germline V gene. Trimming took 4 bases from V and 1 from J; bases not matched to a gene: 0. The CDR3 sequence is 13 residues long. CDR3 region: CSVGTGGNTEAFF. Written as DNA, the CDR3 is TGCAGCGTTGGGACAGGGGGGAACACTGAAGCTTTCTTT.

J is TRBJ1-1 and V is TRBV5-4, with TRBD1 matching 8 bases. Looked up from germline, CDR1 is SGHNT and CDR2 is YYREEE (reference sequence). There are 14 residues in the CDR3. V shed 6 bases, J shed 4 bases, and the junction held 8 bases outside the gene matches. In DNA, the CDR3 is TGTGCCAGCATCGAACAGGGGGAGGTCACTGAAGCTTTCTTT. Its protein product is CASIEQGEVTEAFF.